This TCR beta chain was captured in a study of cytomegalovirus exposure and HLA in healthy donors. Points on this clone: What it recognizes is unknown.

Study results and caveats: Roughly even sequencing depth across donors was the assumption behind the presence/absence analyses. In a later analysis, TCR beta V- and J-gene trimming was associated with a missense DCLRE1C variant.

Donors were nominally healthy when sampled, though unrecorded immune exposures were likely. There are 15 residues in the CDR3. Germline V gene sequence: CDR1 SGHRS, CDR2 YFSETQ. The junction had 21 bases not matched to a gene; V was cut back by 6 bases and J by 12 bases. This PCR relied on a set of 60 Vbeta primers and 13 Jbeta primers. Sequencing used immunoSEQ multiplex PCR; TCRdb keeps in-frame clones, though not all of them. The table has over 130,000 clones, around three quarters seen once. Sequenced: PBMCs. V and J are TRBV5-1 and TRBJ2-7; TRBD1 matches at 7 bases. The receptor comes from a woman between 35 and 50 years old in good health and CMV-seropositive. CDR3 in amino acids: CASTLGPGQPLAMYF. CDR3 DNA: TGCGCCAGCACCCTAGGCCCGGGACAGCCCTTAGCCATGTACTTC.